This record concerns one T cell receptor (beta chain) sequence. No antigen is known for it. This CDR3 contains 16 residues. Trimming cost V 5 bases and J 5 bases; bases outside gene matches: 10. In germline, CDR1 is SGHNT, CDR2 YENEEA. The method was immunoSEQ multiplex PCR; TCRdb's version includes in-frame clones alone and lacks a portion of them. The sample yields about 150,000 clones, 94% seen once. The data originate from a study of T cell responses to AZD1222 COVID-19 vaccine. Overall study context: Analyses pooled second doses at about 4 or about 12 weeks. Overall study results and limits: Most donors were white British and more were female, and clonal diversity was possibly underestimated. Unmutated regions of variants are reportedly targeted by nearly half of spike-specific TCRs. Regions 160-218 and 743-854 held dominance among vaccine-associated CD4 TCRs, which spanned spike.

The TCR sequence derives from an adult in good health. V and J are TRBV11-3 and TRBJ2-2; 8 positions match TRBD1. The sample in question was peripheral blood, obtained on day 0 of AZD1222 vaccination. The DNA for the CDR3 is TGTGCCAGCAGCCTAAGGACAGGGCTCGAAACCGGGGAGCTGTTTTTT. Translated, it gives CASSLRTGLETGELFF.